This TCR beta chain was sequenced during a study of vaccination and CD4 T cells after COVID-19. Background on the study: Comprising six males and four females, the convalescent participants counted two Hispanic individuals among them. With a range of 35 to 161, the median interval from diagnosis to drawing post-COVID samples was 101 days.

In germline, CDR1 is DFQATT, CDR2 SNEGSKA (reference sequence). The CDR3 has 17 residues. V lost 1 base and J lost 2; bases outside the gene matches: 12. As for treatment: roughly ten-day PBMC culture with coronavirus spike peptide pools or control peptides (ViraFEST assay). With peptide pools, ViraFEST first expanded antigen-specific T cells and afterwards sequenced their TCRs. Sequenced with the Oncomine TCR Beta short-read assay was DNA taken from cultured CD4+ T cells. TCRdb reprocessed the PCR reads via MiXCR and lists one record per CDR3 protein. Here the sample spans about 21,000 distinct CDR3 sequences, 55% to 65% being singletons. This clonotype was observed a handful of times. Its specificity is not known.

Sequencing used CD4+ T cells from blood, cultured in vitro, obtained before SARS-CoV-2 vaccination. The TCR originated in a human donor who received a COVID-19 vaccine. The chain recombines TRBV20-1 with TRBJ2-3; TRBD2 matches at 7 bases. The CDR3 is CSARVVGGGSYTDTQYF. The DNA of the CDR3 is TGCAGTGCTAGAGTGGTGGGCGGCGGGAGCTACACAGATACGCAGTATTTT.